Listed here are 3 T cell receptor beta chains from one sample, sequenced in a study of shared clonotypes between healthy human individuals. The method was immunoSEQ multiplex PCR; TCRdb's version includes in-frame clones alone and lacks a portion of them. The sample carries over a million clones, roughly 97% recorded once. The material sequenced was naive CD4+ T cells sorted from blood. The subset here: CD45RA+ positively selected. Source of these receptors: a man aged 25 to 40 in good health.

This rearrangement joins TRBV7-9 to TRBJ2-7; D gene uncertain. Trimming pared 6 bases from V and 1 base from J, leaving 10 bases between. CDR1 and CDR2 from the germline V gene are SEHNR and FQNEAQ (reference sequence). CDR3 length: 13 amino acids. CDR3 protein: CASSAQDSYEQYF. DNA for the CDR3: TGTGCCAGCAGTGCCCAGGATTCCTACGAGCAGTACTTC.

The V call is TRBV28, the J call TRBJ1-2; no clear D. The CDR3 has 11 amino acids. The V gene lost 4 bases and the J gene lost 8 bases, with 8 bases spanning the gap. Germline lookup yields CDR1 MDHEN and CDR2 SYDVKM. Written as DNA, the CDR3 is TGTGCCAGCAGTTCTTACGACGGCTACACCTTC. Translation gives CASSSYDGYTF.

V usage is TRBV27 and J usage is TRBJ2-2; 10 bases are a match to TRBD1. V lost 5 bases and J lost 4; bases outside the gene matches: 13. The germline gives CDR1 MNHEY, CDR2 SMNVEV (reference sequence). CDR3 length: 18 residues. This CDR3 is CASSPQIRQGAGTGELFF. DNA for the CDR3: TGTGCCAGCAGTCCACAAATTCGACAGGGGGCCGGCACCGGGGAGCTGTTTTTT.